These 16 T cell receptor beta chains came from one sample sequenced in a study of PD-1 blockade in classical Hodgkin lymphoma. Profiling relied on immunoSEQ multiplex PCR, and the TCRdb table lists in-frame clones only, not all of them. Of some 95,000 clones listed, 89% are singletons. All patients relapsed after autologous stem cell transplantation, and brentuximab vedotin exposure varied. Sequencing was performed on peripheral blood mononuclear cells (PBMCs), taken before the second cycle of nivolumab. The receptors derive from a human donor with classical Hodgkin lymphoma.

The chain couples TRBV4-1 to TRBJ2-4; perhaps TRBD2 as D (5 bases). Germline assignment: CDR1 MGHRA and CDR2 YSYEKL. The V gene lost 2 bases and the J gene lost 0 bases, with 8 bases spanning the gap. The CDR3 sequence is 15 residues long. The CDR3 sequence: CASSQPTKAKNIQYF. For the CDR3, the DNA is TGCGCCAGCAGCCAACCGACTAAAGCCAAAAACATTCAGTACTTC.

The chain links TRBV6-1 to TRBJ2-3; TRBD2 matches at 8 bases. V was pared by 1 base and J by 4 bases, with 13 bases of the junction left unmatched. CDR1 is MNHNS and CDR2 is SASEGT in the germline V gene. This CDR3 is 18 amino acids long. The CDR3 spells CASSEVLSGLGISDTQYF. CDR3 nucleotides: TGTGCCAGCAGTGAAGTATTATCGGGACTAGGCATTTCAGATACGCAGTATTTT.

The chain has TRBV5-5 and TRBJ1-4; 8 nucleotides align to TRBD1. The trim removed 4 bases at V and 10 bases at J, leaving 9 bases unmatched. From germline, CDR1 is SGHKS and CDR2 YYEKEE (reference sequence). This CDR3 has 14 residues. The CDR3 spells CASSLIQGEGKLFF. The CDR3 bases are TGTGCCAGCAGCCTAATACAGGGGGAAGGAAAACTGTTTTTT. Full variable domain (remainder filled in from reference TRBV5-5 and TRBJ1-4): DAGVTQSPTHLIKTRGQQVTLRCSPISGHKSVSWYQQVLGQGPQFIFQYYEKEERGRGNFPDRFSARQFPNYSSELNVNALLLGDSALYLCASSLIQGEGKLFFGSGTQLSVL.

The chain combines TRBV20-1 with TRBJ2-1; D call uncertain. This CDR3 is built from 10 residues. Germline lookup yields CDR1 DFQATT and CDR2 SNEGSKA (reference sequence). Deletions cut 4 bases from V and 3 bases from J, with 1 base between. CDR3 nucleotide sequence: TGCAGTGCTATCTACAATGAGCAGTTCTTC. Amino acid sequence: CSAIYNEQFF.

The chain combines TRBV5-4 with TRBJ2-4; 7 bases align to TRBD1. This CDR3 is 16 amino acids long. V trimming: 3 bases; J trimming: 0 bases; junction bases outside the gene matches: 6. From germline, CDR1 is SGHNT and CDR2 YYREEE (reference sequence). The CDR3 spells CASSSMTGLAKNIQYF. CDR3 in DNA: TGTGCCAGCAGCTCCATGACAGGGTTAGCCAAAAACATTCAGTACTTC.

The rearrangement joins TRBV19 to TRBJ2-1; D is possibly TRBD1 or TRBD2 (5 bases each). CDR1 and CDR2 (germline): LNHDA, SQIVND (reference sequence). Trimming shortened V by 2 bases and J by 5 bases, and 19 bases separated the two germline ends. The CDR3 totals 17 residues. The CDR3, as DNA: TGTGCCAGTAGTATATGGGACCCGGCCCTCGGGGACAATGAGCAGTTCTTC. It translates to CASSIWDPALGDNEQFF.

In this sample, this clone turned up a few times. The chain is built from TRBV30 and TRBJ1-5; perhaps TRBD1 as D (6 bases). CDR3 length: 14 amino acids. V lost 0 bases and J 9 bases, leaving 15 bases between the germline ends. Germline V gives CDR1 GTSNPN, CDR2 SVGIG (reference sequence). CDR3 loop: CAWSVSGAGRPQHF. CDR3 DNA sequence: TGTGCCTGGAGTGTATCAGGGGCTGGACGGCCCCAGCATTTT.

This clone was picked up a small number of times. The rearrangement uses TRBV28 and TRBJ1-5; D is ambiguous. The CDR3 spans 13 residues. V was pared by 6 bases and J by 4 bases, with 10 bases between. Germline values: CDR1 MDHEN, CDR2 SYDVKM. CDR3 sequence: CASSPVQNQPQHF. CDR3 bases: TGTGCCAGCAGCCCGGTTCAAAATCAGCCCCAGCATTTT.

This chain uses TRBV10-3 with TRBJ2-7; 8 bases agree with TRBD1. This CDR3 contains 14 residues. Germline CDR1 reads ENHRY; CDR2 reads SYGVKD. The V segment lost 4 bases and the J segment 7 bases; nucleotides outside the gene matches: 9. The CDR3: CAISAGQGAREQYF. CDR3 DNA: TGTGCCATCAGTGCAGGGCAGGGGGCGCGGGAGCAGTACTTC.

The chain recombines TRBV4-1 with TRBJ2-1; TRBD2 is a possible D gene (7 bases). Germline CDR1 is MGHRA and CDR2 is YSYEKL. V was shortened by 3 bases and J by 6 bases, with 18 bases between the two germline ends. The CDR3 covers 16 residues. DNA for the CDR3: TGCGCCAGCAGCCACGGGGGGCTAGTCTCATTCAATGAGCAGTTCTTC. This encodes CASSHGGLVSFNEQFF.

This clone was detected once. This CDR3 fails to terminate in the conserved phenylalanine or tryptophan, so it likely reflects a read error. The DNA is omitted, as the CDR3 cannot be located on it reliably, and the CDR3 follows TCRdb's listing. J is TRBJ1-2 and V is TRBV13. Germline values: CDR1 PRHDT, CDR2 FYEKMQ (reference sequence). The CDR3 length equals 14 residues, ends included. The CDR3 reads CASSVTELSERPMA.

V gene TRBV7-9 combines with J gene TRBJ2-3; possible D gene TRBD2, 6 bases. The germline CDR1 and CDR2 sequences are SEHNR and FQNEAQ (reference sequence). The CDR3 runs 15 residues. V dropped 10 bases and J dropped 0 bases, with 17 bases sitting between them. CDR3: CATDLGGLSTDTQYF. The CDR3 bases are TGTGCCACTGACCTTGGGGGACTTAGCACAGATACGCAGTATTTT.

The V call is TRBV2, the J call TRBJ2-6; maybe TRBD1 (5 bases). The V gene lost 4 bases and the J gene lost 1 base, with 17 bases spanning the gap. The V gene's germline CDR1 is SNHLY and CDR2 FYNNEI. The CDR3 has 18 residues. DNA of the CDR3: TGTGCCAGCAGTGGTTGGGCAGGGCGACATTCTGGGGCCAACGTCCTGACTTTC. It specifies CASSGWAGRHSGANVLTF.

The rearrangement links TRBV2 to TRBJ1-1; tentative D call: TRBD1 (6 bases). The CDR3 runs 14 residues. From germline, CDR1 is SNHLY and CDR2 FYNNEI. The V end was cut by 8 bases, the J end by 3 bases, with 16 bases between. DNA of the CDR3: TGTGCCAGCGGCACAGGGAATGGTTACACTGAAGCTTTCTTT. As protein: CASGTGNGYTEAFF.

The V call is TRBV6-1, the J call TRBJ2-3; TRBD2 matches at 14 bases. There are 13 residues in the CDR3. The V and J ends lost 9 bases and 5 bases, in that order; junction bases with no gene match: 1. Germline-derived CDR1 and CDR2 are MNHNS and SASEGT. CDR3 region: CASGLAGGDTQYF. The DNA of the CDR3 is TGTGCCAGTGGACTAGCGGGAGGAGATACGCAGTATTTT.

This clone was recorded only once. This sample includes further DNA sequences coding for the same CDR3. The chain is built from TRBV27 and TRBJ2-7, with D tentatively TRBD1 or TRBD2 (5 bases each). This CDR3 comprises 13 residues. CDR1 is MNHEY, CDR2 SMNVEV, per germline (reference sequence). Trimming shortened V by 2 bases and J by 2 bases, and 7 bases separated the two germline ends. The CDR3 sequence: CASSLQGAYEQYF. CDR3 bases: TGTGCCAGCAGTTTACAGGGAGCCTACGAGCAGTACTTC.